This is a list of T cell receptor beta chains from one sample in a study of blood T cell repertoires in COVID-19. Repertoires were generated with immunoSEQ multiplex PCR, while TCRdb's copy carries only in-frame clones and drops some. Seen here are about 150,000 clones, about four fifths observed once, and the top ten hold just over 0.55%. The sequenced material came from peripheral blood. These receptors were collected from a man in his 60s with acute or convalescent COVID-19. Each CDR3 is given with its conserved first and last residue. A D gene is named only where the DNA matches it firmly. Size is stated for part of the rows, as once, few or many counts, or as a class when the clone is expanded.

length	D	V	J	size	CDR3	DNA
13	-	TRBV11-1	TRBJ2-1	-	CASSLTRRDEQFF	TGTGCCAGCAGCTTAACCAGGCGTGATGAGCAGTTCTTC
15	-	TRBV15	TRBJ2-6	-	CATSRDLFGANVLTF	TGTGCCACCAGCAGAGATCTTTTCGGGGCCAACGTCCTGACTTTC
14	TRBD1	TRBV28	TRBJ1-1	once	CASSSWTGKTEAFF	TGTGCCAGCAGTTCCTGGACAGGGAAAACTGAAGCTTTCTTT
15	-	TRBV29-1	TRBJ2-3	-	CSVEGGRLPTDTQYF	TGCAGCGTTGAAGGTGGGCGATTACCCACAGATACGCAGTATTTT
16	TRBD1	TRBV19	TRBJ2-7	once	CASSIDGRQGVYEQYF	TGTGCCAGTAGTATAGATGGGAGACAGGGCGTTTACGAGCAGTACTTC
16	TRBD2	TRBV19	TRBJ2-6	-	CASSTGLASWANVLTF	TGTGCCAGTAGTACAGGACTAGCGAGTTGGGCCAACGTCCTGACTTTC
13	-	TRBV15	TRBJ2-5	-	CATSRYRQETQYF	TGTGCCACCAGCAGGTATCGCCAAGAGACCCAGTACTTC
15	-	TRBV7-9	TRBJ2-4	few	CASSFIGGAKNIQYF	TGTGCCAGCAGCTTTATAGGAGGGGCCAAAAACATTCAGTACTTC
13	-	TRBV19	TRBJ1-2	once	CASKNREIDGYTF	TGTGCCAGTAAGAACAGGGAGATTGATGGCTACACCTTC
15	TRBD1	TRBV9	TRBJ2-7	-	CASSVDVTGAYEQYF	TGTGCCAGCAGCGTAGACGTGACAGGGGCCTACGAGCAGTACTTC
13	-	TRBV6-6	TRBJ1-2	-	CASSSAGLTGYTF	TGTGCCAGCAGTTCGGCAGGTCTAACCGGCTACACCTTC
14	-	TRBV7-9	TRBJ2-1	-	CASSLDGSYNEQFF	TGTGCCAGCAGCTTAGACGGCTCCTACAATGAGCAGTTCTTC
15	-	TRBV5-1	TRBJ2-5	few	CASSLNGQLQETQYF	TGCGCCAGCAGCCTAAATGGACAGCTTCAAGAGACCCAGTACTTC
16	-	TRBV4-2	TRBJ1-2	-	CASSQDLAGLNYGYTF	TGTGCCAGCAGCCAAGATTTGGCAGGTTTAAACTATGGCTACACCTTC
14	-	TRBV9	TRBJ1-4	-	CASSVGAGHEKLFF	TGTGCCAGCAGCGTAGGAGCGGGGCATGAAAAACTGTTTTTT
15	TRBD1	TRBV5-1	TRBJ1-6	-	CASSVGQRYNSPLHF	TGCGCCAGCAGCGTGGGACAGAGATATAATTCACCCCTCCACTTT
15	-	TRBV9	TRBJ1-4	-	CASSVGGGAGEKLFF	TGTGCCAGCAGCGTAGGTGGGGGCGCGGGTGAAAAACTGTTTTTT
14	TRBD2	TRBV7-2	TRBJ2-3	many	CASCIAGATDTQYF	TGTGCCAGCTGCATAGCGGGGGCCACAGATACGCAGTATTTT
15	-	TRBV7-3	TRBJ2-7	few	CASSLGGALTYEQYF	TGTGCCAGCAGCCTAGGTGGGGCGCTCACCTACGAGCAGTACTTC
14	TRBD2	TRBV6-5	TRBJ2-1	-	CASSLGLAGDEQFF	TGTGCCAGCAGTCTGGGACTAGCGGGAGATGAGCAGTTCTTC
17	TRBD2	TRBV9	TRBJ2-1	once	CASSVGSGGGAYNEQFF	TGTGCCAGCAGCGTAGGTAGCGGGGGAGGCGCCTACAATGAGCAGTTCTTC
13	TRBD1	TRBV2	TRBJ2-3	-	CASLVSTGGGRYF	TGTGCCAGCCTAGTTTCGACAGGGGGCGGCAGGTATTTT
14	-	TRBV9	TRBJ1-5	-	CASSVGRSNQPQHF	TGTGCCAGCAGCGTAGGCAGGAGCAATCAGCCCCAGCATTTT
16	-	TRBV9	TRBJ2-2	-	CASSPSQAGFGGELFF	TGTGCCAGCAGCCCCTCCCAGGCGGGGTTTGGGGGGGAGCTGTTTTTT
13	-	TRBV3-1/TRBV3-2	TRBJ2-1	-	CASSQDSLREQFF	TGTGCCAGCAGCCAAGATTCGTTACGGGAGCAGTTCTTC
14	TRBD1	TRBV30	TRBJ1-2	-	CAWSVRDRGYGYTF	TGTGCCTGGAGTGTCAGGGACAGGGGCTATGGCTACACCTTC
14	TRBD1	TRBV6-5	TRBJ1-4	few	CASSPGQGREKLFF	TGTGCCAGCAGTCCGGGACAGGGACGAGAAAAACTGTTTTTT
15	-	TRBV5-1	TRBJ2-7	-	CASSLSIGNPGEQYF	TGCGCCAGCAGCTTGAGCATCGGGAACCCAGGCGAGCAGTACTTC
15	-	TRBV5-4	TRBJ2-2	-	CASSIQGRDTGELFF	TGTGCCAGCAGTATCCAGGGCAGGGACACCGGGGAGCTGTTTTTT
14	TRBD1	TRBV6-2/TRBV6-3	TRBJ2-5	-	CASSLRQGQETQYF	TGTGCCAGCAGTCTCAGACAGGGGCAAGAGACCCAGTACTTC
15	TRBD1	TRBV7-2	TRBJ1-2	-	CASSPGQGAYYGYTF	TGTGCCAGCAGCCCCGGACAGGGGGCCTACTATGGCTACACCTTC
15	TRBD1	TRBV25-1	TRBJ2-7	-	CASRGNRGQFYEQYF	TGTGCCAGCAGGGGGAACAGGGGGCAGTTCTACGAGCAGTACTTC
14	-	TRBV9	TRBJ2-3	-	CASSVAGSTDTQYF	TGTGCCAGCAGCGTAGCGGGAAGCACAGATACGCAGTATTTT
13	-	TRBV19	TRBJ2-1	-	CASNSHAYNEQFF	TGTGCCAGTAACTCTCACGCTTACAATGAGCAGTTCTTC
13	TRBD1	TRBV6-5	TRBJ1-1	-	CASSKPQGTEAFF	TGTGCCAGCAGCAAGCCACAGGGGACTGAAGCTTTCTTT
18	TRBD2	TRBV11-2	TRBJ2-7	-	CASSFTKAGVPAAYEQYF	TGTGCCAGCAGCTTTACTAAGGCGGGAGTCCCCGCCGCCTACGAGCAGTACTTC
14	-	TRBV10-3	TRBJ1-1	once	CALNTGGFGTEAFF	TGTGCCCTTAACACGGGGGGCTTTGGCACTGAAGCTTTCTTT
16	-	TRBV11-2	TRBJ2-1	-	CASSFERRGSYNEQFF	TGTGCCAGCAGCTTTGAGAGGCGGGGCTCCTACAATGAGCAGTTCTTC
16	-	TRBV24-1	TRBJ2-1	-	CATSDLSGSSYNEQFF	TGTGCCACCAGTGATTTGTCGGGGAGCTCCTACAATGAGCAGTTCTTC
15	-	TRBV19	TRBJ1-5	-	CASSSARDTDQPQHF	TGTGCCAGTAGTTCTGCCAGGGACACCGATCAGCCCCAGCATTTT
15	TRBD1	TRBV4-1	TRBJ1-6	-	CASSQDGTDSSPLHF	TGCGCCAGCAGCCAAGACGGGACAGACTCTTCACCCCTCCACTTT
14	-	TRBV7-2	TRBJ1-1	-	CASSPAGTNTEAFF	TGTGCCAGCAGCCCCGCGGGGACGAACACTGAAGCTTTCTTT
15	-	TRBV19	TRBJ1-5	-	CASSPSDSRYQPQHF	TGTGCCAGTAGTCCCTCGGACAGCCGTTATCAGCCCCAGCATTTT
14	-	TRBV6-2/TRBV6-3	TRBJ1-5	-	CASSSTVAGQPQHF	TGTGCCAGCAGTTCCACCGTGGCGGGGCAGCCCCAGCATTTT
14	TRBD1	TRBV2	TRBJ1-1	-	CASRADRLNTEAFF	TGTGCCAGCAGAGCGGACAGGCTGAACACTGAAGCTTTCTTT
14	-	TRBV5-1	TRBJ1-1	-	CASSRGTTLPEAFF	TGCGCCAGCAGCAGAGGGACAACACTCCCTGAAGCTTTCTTT
14	TRBD1	TRBV27	TRBJ1-4	-	CASTLDRVSEKLFF	TGTGCCAGCACCCTCGACAGGGTAAGCGAAAAACTGTTTTTT
14	-	TRBV3-1/TRBV3-2	TRBJ1-1	few	CASSPMQGNTEAFF	TGTGCCAGCAGCCCGATGCAGGGGAACACTGAAGCTTTCTTT
15	-	TRBV7-2	TRBJ2-3	-	CASSLVGGFTDTQYF	TGTGCCAGCAGCTTGGTGGGGGGATTCACAGATACGCAGTATTTT
18	TRBD1	TRBV6-7	TRBJ1-2	-	CASSFRRGQGILDYGYTF	TGTGCCAGCAGCTTCCGTAGGGGGCAGGGTATACTAGACTATGGCTACACCTTC
17	TRBD2	TRBV5-1	TRBJ2-1	-	CASTLQPLSGRGNEQFF	TGCGCCAGCACCCTCCAACCTCTTAGCGGGAGAGGCAATGAGCAGTTCTTC